Each of the 27 T cell receptor beta chains below was sequenced from the same sample in a study of T cells after yellow fever vaccination. TCRdb called the 5' RACE reads again in MiXCR, with one record for every CDR3 protein. The table shows some 500,000 distinct CDR3 sequences, with about 13% occurring only once. The source material was PBMCs, sampled on the day of the yellow fever booster vaccination. Receptor source: a man between 25 and 39 years old who received the YFV17D yellow fever vaccine.

The chain links TRBV10-3 to TRBJ2-5, with 7 bases identical to TRBD2. The CDR3 covers 12 residues. CDR1 and CDR2 (germline): ENHRY, SYGVKD. V lost 8 bases and J lost 5; bases outside the gene matches: 5. DNA for the CDR3: TGTGCCATCGGGCGGGAGCGGGAGACCCAGTACTTC. Amino acid sequence: CAIGRERETQYF.

This rearrangement joins TRBV11-1 to TRBJ2-2, with 10 positions matching TRBD2. J gave up 0 bases and V 3 bases, and 13 bases lay outside the gene matches. CDR3 length: 20 amino acids. Germline V gene data show CDR1 as SGHAT and CDR2 as FQDESV (reference sequence). The CDR3 DNA is TGTGCCAGCAGCTTTCGACCCGGGACTAGCGTGTCCGCGAACACCGGGGAGCTGTTTTTT. It specifies CASSFRPGTSVSANTGELFF. Filled out from reference TRBV11-1 and TRBJ2-2, the complete variable domain reads EAEVAQSPRYKITEKSQAVAFWCDPISGHATLYWYRQILGQGPELLVQFQDESVVDDSQLPKDRFSAERLKGVDSTLKIQPAELGDSAMYLCASSFRPGTSVSANTGELFFGEGSRLTVL.

This clonotype was counted only a few times. CDR3 amino acids: CASSPEGRRVYEQYF. In nucleotides, the CDR3 is TGTGCCAGCTCACCGGAGGGACGACGGGTCTACGAGCAGTACTTC. J is TRBJ2-7 and V is TRBV18, with D possibly TRBD2 on 6 matching bases. The CDR3 runs 15 residues. Looked up from germline, CDR1 is KGHSH and CDR2 is LQKENI. The ends were cut back, 3 bases at V and 3 bases at J, with 15 bases in the middle.

The chain carries TRBV5-1 and TRBJ1-5; maybe TRBD1 (6 bases). The CDR3 runs to 18 residues. Trimming shortened V by 5 bases and J by 0 bases, and 21 bases separated the two germline ends. Germline V gives CDR1 SGHRS, CDR2 YFSETQ. CDR3 bases: TGCGCCAGCAGAGGGCCTCGGGACAAGGCATATAGCAATCAGCCCCAGCATTTT. Protein sequence: CASRGPRDKAYSNQPQHF. Together with reference TRBV5-1 and TRBJ1-5, the CDR3 gives the full variable domain: KAGVTQTPRYLIKTRGQQVTLSCSPISGHRSVSWYQQTPGQGLQFLFEYFSETQRNKGNFPGRFSGRQFSNSRSEMNVSTLELGDSALYLCASRGPRDKAYSNQPQHFGDGTRLSIL.

This clonotype was seen a few times. The V and J genes are TRBV10-3 and TRBJ2-5; D remains ambiguous. CDR3 size: 13 residues. Looked up from germline, CDR1 is ENHRY and CDR2 is SYGVKD. V was clipped by 3 bases and J by 7 bases, with 12 bases between them. The CDR3 sequence is CAISDPGGATQYF. DNA of the CDR3: TGTGCCATCAGTGACCCGGGCGGAGCGACCCAGTACTTC.

Only a few counts were recorded for this clonotype. V is TRBV7-2 and J is TRBJ2-3, with 8 nucleotides matching TRBD2. This CDR3 comprises 15 residues. Germline CDR1 SGHTA, CDR2 FQGNSA. The V segment lost 8 bases and the J segment 4 bases; nucleotides outside the gene matches: 11. DNA for the CDR3: TGTGCCAGCCGACGAAAAGCGGGAGTGGCAGATACGCAGTATTTT. Residues: CASRRKAGVADTQYF.

This clonotype occurred a few times. V gene TRBV30 combines with J gene TRBJ2-5; perhaps TRBD1 as D (5 bases). Germline CDR1 is GTSNPN and CDR2 is SVGIG (reference sequence). V lost 3 bases, J lost 3 bases, and 11 bases lay in between. The CDR3 consists of 13 residues. DNA for the CDR3: TGTGCCTGGAGCTACGGCAGGGAAGAGACCCAGTACTTC. Amino acid sequence: CAWSYGREETQYF. Drawing the rest from reference TRBV30 and TRBJ2-5, the complete variable domain is SQTIHQWPATLVQPVGSPLSLECTVEGTSNPNLYWYRQAAGRGLQLLFYSVGIGQISSEVPQNLSASRPQDRQFILSSKKLLLSDSGFYLCAWSYGREETQYFGPGTRLLVL.

This clonotype was counted many times. The CDR3 loop reads CASRPQTDNEQFF. CDR3 nucleotide sequence: TGCGCCAGCAGGCCACAGACCGACAATGAGCAGTTCTTC. This rearrangement joins TRBV5-1 to TRBJ2-1; no clear D gene. Deletions cut 5 bases from V and 5 bases from J, with 11 bases between. The V gene's germline CDR1 is SGHRS and CDR2 YFSETQ. The CDR3 consists of 13 residues.

This clonotype has just a few counts. The chain employs TRBV3-1 and TRBJ2-1; 11 bases match TRBD2. This CDR3 has 16 residues. Trimming cost V 3 bases and J 5 bases; bases outside gene matches: 6. The germline gives CDR1 LGHDT, CDR2 YNNKEL (reference sequence). CDR3 coding DNA: TGTGCCAGCAGCCATATAGCGGGAGGGAGGGACAATGAGCAGTTCTTC. Encoded protein: CASSHIAGGRDNEQFF.

This clonotype has only a few counts. The V gene is TRBV20-1, the J gene TRBJ2-5, with TRBD1 matching 7 bases. V gave up 1 base and J gave up 7 bases; unmatched junction bases: 15. The CDR3 sequence is 16 residues long. Germline V gene sequence: CDR1 DFQATT, CDR2 SNEGSKA (reference sequence). CDR3 sequence: CSARGQGPGRSGTQYF. CDR3 nucleotides: TGCAGTGCTAGAGGACAGGGACCCGGGCGCTCGGGGACCCAGTACTTC.

In this sample, this clonotype turned up a few times. The V gene is TRBV6-2 or TRBV6-3, the J gene TRBJ2-1, with D tentatively TRBD2 (7 bases). The length of the CDR3 is 15 residues. V lost 6 bases and J 6 bases, leaving 18 bases between the germline ends. CDR1 MNHEY and CDR2 SVGEGT come from the germline V gene. In DNA, the CDR3 is TGTGCCAGCAGAGAGCAAAGGGGGGGGACCAATGAGCAGTTCTTC. Translation: CASREQRGGTNEQFF.

In this sample, this clonotype turned up many times. This chain links TRBV28 with TRBJ2-2; D remains ambiguous. CDR3 length: 11 residues. The V and J ends lost 4 bases and 5 bases respectively, with 2 bases between them. Per germline, CDR1 MDHEN and CDR2 SYDVKM. CDR3 sequence (DNA): TGTGCCAGCAGTTGGACCGGGGAGCTGTTTTTT. This encodes CASSWTGELFF.

J is TRBJ2-1 and V is TRBV24-1; 10 bases match TRBD2. Trimming cost V 6 bases and J 5 bases; bases outside gene matches: 9. The CDR3 length is 16 residues. The V gene's germline CDR1 is KGHDR and CDR2 SFDVKD. CDR3 loop: CATSHPLAGEDNEQFF. DNA for the CDR3: TGTGCCACCAGTCATCCCCTAGCGGGAGAGGACAATGAGCAGTTCTTC.

There are many counts of this clonotype. The V gene is TRBV24-1, the J gene TRBJ2-2, with D perhaps given as TRBD1 or TRBD2 (6 bases each). V lost 7 bases and J 1 base, leaving 12 bases between the germline ends. This CDR3 has 15 residues. Germline CDR1 reads KGHDR; CDR2 reads SFDVKD. The CDR3 sequence: CATSLGGRNTGELFF. The CDR3 region has the DNA TGTGCCACCAGCCTCGGGGGCAGGAACACCGGGGAGCTGTTTTTT.

The rearrangement uses TRBV2 and TRBJ2-1; 7 nucleotides align to TRBD2. The CDR3 length is 15 residues. V shed 6 bases and J 8 bases; nucleotides not matched to a gene: 13. From germline, CDR1 is SNHLY and CDR2 FYNNEI. CDR3 nucleotides: TGTGCCAGCAGCCCTAGGGTCCCACGGGGGGATGAGCAGTTCTTC. This codes for CASSPRVPRGDEQFF.

The rearrangement uses TRBV10-3 and TRBJ2-2, with 8 nucleotides matching TRBD1. J gave up 5 bases and V 7 bases, and 6 bases lay outside the gene matches. In germline, CDR1 is ENHRY, CDR2 SYGVKD. This CDR3 is 14 amino acids long. The CDR3 region has the DNA TGTGCCATCAAGAGGACAGGGCAAACCGGGGAGCTGTTTTTT. This encodes CAIKRTGQTGELFF.

The gene calls are TRBV7-2 and TRBJ2-7, with D possibly being TRBD1 (6 bases). V dropped 2 bases and J dropped 2 bases, with 10 bases sitting between them. Looked up from germline, CDR1 is SGHTA and CDR2 is FQGNSA. The CDR3 runs to 14 residues. For the CDR3, the DNA is TGTGCCAGCAGCTTACTGGGGGACACCTACGAGCAGTACTTC. Its translation is CASSLLGDTYEQYF.

A few counts support this clonotype. The rearrangement links TRBV6-6 to TRBJ2-7; 7 bases align to TRBD2. CDR1 is MNHNY, CDR2 SVGAGI, per germline (reference sequence). The CDR3 is 13 amino acids. J gave up 4 bases and V 8 bases, and 8 bases lay outside the gene matches. The CDR3 DNA sequence: TGTGCCAGCCGCCAAGCGGGATTGTACGAGCAGTACTTC. It codes for CASRQAGLYEQYF.

The chain has TRBV7-9 and TRBJ1-1; D gene uncertain. Germline CDR1 and CDR2: SEHNR and FQNEAQ (reference sequence). The CDR3 has 15 amino acids. Trimming took 1 base from V and 2 from J, leaving 11 bases between them. This CDR3 reads CASSLDIGSNTEAFF. DNA for the CDR3: TGTGCCAGCAGCTTAGATATCGGCAGTAACACTGAAGCTTTCTTT.

V usage is TRBV2 and J usage is TRBJ1-2; D perhaps matches TRBD1 (6 bases). Per the germline V gene, CDR1 is SNHLY and CDR2 is FYNNEI. Trimming removed 8 bases from V and 6 bases from J, with 16 bases in between. The CDR3 has 13 amino acids. Here the CDR3 DNA reads TGTGCCAGCGGTCAACGGACAGTTCATGGCTACACCTTC. Protein product: CASGQRTVHGYTF.

The chain recombines TRBV12-3 or TRBV12-4 with TRBJ2-2; D unclear. CDR3 size: 13 residues. Deletions cut 6 bases from V and 6 bases from J, with 11 bases between. As DNA, the CDR3 is TGTGCCAGCAGCCCCATTGTCTCCGGGGAGCTGTTTTTT. This codes for CASSPIVSGELFF.

This clonotype appeared a few times. The chain has TRBV7-2 and TRBJ2-2; 7 bases line up with TRBD1. This CDR3 spans 15 amino acids. Germline V CDR1 and CDR2: SGHTA, FQGNSA. V trimming: 5 bases; J trimming: 5 bases; junction bases outside the gene matches: 8. The CDR3 DNA reads TGTGCCAGCAGCCACCGGGACAGATATACCGGGGAGCTGTTTTTT. The encoded protein is CASSHRDRYTGELFF.

This clonotype was observed a few times. The CDR3 DNA reads as TGTGCCAGCAGTGAAGTGACTGGCGGGGAGCTGTTTTTT. Protein product: CASSEVTGGELFF. This chain connects TRBV6-1 to TRBJ2-2, with D hard to call. Germline CDR1 reads MNHNS; CDR2 reads SASEGT. This CDR3 spans 13 amino acids. With 1 base removed from V and 7 bases from J, the gap between germline ends came to 7 bases.

V gene TRBV4-3 combines with J gene TRBJ2-3; 8 positions match TRBD2. CDR1 and CDR2 (germline): LGHNA, YSLEER. V was clipped by 1 base and J by 4 bases; unmatched bases: 4. The CDR3 runs 15 residues. CDR3 sequence: CASSQGTSNSDTQYF. CDR3 bases: TGCGCCAGCAGCCAAGGGACTAGCAATTCAGATACGCAGTATTTT.

This clonotype occurred a few times. The genes are TRBV5-4 and TRBJ2-6; 7 bases fit TRBD2. Trimming removed 2 bases from V and 0 bases from J; junction bases left unmatched: 8. In germline, CDR1 is SGHNT, CDR2 YYREEE (reference sequence). CDR3 size: 18 residues. DNA for the CDR3: TGTGCCAGCAGCTTCGGGCTAGCGGAGGCCTCTGGGGCCAACGTCCTGACTTTC. Amino acid sequence: CASSFGLAEASGANVLTF.

There are a few counts of this clonotype. The rearrangement uses TRBV29-1 and TRBJ2-7, with D tentatively TRBD1 (7 bases). CDR1 and CDR2 from the germline V gene are SQVTM and ANQGSEA. This CDR3 comprises 13 residues. The V end was cut by 3 bases, the J end by 4 bases, with 13 bases between. CDR3 DNA sequence: TGCAGCGTTGACCTGGAGGGGGCTTACGAGCAGTACTTC. This sequence encodes CSVDLEGAYEQYF.

Only a few counts were recorded for this clonotype. In DNA, the CDR3 is TGCGCCAGCAGCTTGGAGGGCGCTAATGAAAAACTGTTTTTT. This encodes CASSLEGANEKLFF. This chain connects TRBV5-1 to TRBJ1-4, with no clear D. The germline V gene has CDR1 SGHRS and CDR2 YFSETQ. V lost 0 bases and J 3 bases, leaving 6 bases between the germline ends. The CDR3 runs 14 residues.